The source of this T cell receptor beta chain is a study of blood T cell repertoires in COVID-19. Across the whole study: Samples taken during acute and convalescent COVID-19 were collected in the United States, Italy and Spain.

In the original workflow: Nucleated cell counts were estimated from reference gene primer amplification. TCRdb keeps only in-frame clones here, not all; method: immunoSEQ multiplex PCR. V, J and clone size reflect that table, while D and trimming were determined from the DNA. The repertoire holds fewer than 350,000 clones, with 88% as singletons. Germline-derived CDR1 and CDR2 are SEHNR and FQNEAQ (reference sequence). CDR3 size: 18 residues. V trimming: 5 bases; J trimming: 10 bases; junction bases outside the gene matches: 20. Enrollment of patients from Seattle took place during active infection, with longitudinal follow-up.

Sequenced input: peripheral blood. V usage is TRBV7-9 and J usage is TRBJ2-5; 12 positions agree with TRBD2. The receptor was isolated from a woman aged 25 to 45 with COVID-19, enrolled during active disease. The CDR3 loop is CASSTLGRTSGVRVDQYF. The CDR3 coding sequence is TGTGCCAGCAGCACACTAGGCCGGACTAGCGGGGTTCGAGTGGACCAGTACTTC. Using reference TRBV7-9 and TRBJ2-5 for the parts outside the CDR3, the full variable domain is DTGVSQNPRHKITKRGQNVTFRCDPISEHNRLYWYRQTLGQGPEFLTYFQNEAQLEKSRLLSDRFSAERPKGSFSTLEIQRTEQGDSAMYLCASSTLGRTSGVRVDQYFGPGTRLLVL.